What follows describes a single TCR beta chain. A single record per CDR3 protein comes from TCRdb applying MiXCR to the 5' RACE reads. The sample lists about 110,000 distinct CDR3 sequences; about an eighth were seen once. The germline V gene has CDR1 SGHDT and CDR2 YYEEEE. Trimming cost V 0 bases and J 4 bases, with 14 bases left between them. This CDR3 region has 16 residues. The record originates from a study of early T cells in non-severe SARS-CoV-2 infection. The sample consisted of whole blood. This rearrangement joins TRBV5-6 to TRBJ1-5; D unclear. The TCR comes from an adult who was a healthcare worker with PCR-confirmed SARS-CoV-2 infection or an uninfected control (not recorded which). CDR3: CASSLGGLGRNQPQHF. The CDR3 DNA is TGTGCCAGCAGCTTGGGAGGCCTTGGTAGGAATCAGCCCCAGCATTTT. Variable domain in full (rest from reference TRBV5-6 and TRBJ1-5): DAGVTQSPTHLIKTRGQQVTLRCSPKSGHDTVSWYQQALGQGPQFIFQYYEEEERQRGNFPDRFSGHQFPNYSSELNVNALLLGDSALYLCASSLGGLGRNQPQHFGDGTRLSIL.